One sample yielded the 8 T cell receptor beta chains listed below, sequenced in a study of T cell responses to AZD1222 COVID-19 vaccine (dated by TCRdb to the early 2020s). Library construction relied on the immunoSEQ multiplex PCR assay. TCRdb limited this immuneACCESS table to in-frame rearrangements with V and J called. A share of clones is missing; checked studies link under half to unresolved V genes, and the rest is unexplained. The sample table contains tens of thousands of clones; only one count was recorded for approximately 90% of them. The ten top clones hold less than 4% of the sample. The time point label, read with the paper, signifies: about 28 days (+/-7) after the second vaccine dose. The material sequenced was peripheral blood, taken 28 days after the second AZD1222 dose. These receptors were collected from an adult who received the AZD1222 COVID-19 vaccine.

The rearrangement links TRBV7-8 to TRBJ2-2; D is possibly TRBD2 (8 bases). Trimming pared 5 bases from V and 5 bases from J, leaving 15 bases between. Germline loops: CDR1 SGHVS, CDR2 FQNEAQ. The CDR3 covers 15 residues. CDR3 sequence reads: CASSPREGATGELFF. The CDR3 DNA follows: TGTGCCAGCAGCCCTCGGGAGGGGGCTACCGGGGAGCTGTTTTTT.

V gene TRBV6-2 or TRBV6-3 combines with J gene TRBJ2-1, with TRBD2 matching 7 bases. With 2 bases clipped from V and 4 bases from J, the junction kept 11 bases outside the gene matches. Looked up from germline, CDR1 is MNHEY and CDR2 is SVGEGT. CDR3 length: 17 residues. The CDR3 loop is CASSYTNGGIGYNEQFF. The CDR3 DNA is TGTGCCAGCAGTTACACAAACGGGGGGATAGGGTACAATGAGCAGTTCTTC.

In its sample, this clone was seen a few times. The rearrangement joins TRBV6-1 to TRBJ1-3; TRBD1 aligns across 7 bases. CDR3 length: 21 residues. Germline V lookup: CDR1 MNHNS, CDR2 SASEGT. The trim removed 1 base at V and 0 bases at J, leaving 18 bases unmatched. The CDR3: CASSEDRGQTKLSNSGNTIYF. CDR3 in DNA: TGTGCCAGCAGTGAAGATCGGGGACAGACAAAACTCTCTAACTCTGGAAACACCATATATTTT.

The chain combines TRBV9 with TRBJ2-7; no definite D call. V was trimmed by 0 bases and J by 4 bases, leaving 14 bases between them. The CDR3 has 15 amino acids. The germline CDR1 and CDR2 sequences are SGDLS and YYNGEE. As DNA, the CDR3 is TGTGCCAGCAGCGTAGAAGGTGACGGACGATACGAGCAGTACTTC. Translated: CASSVEGDGRYEQYF. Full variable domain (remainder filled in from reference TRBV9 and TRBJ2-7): DSGVTQTPKHLITATGQRVTLRCSPRSGDLSVYWYQQSLDQGLQFLIQYYNGEERAKGNILERFSAQQFPDLHSELNLSSLELGDSALYFCASSVEGDGRYEQYFGPGTRLTVT.

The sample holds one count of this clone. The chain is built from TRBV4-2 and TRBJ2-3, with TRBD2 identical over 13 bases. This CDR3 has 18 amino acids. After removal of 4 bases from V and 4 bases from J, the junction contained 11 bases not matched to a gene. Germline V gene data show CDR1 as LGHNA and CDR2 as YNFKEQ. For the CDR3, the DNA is TGTGCCAGCAGCCTTGGACTAGCGGGGGAGATAGGCGCAGATACGCAGTATTTT. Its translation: CASSLGLAGEIGADTQYF.

The CDR3 DNA reads TGTGCCAGCAGACTCGGACAGGGCTATGAAAAACTGTTTTTT. Its protein product is CASRLGQGYEKLFF. The chain couples TRBV6-5 to TRBJ1-4; 8 bases match TRBD1. This CDR3 comprises 14 residues. Germline CDR1 MNHEY, CDR2 SVGAGI. V dropped 6 bases and J dropped 6; count of bases not matched to a gene: 6.

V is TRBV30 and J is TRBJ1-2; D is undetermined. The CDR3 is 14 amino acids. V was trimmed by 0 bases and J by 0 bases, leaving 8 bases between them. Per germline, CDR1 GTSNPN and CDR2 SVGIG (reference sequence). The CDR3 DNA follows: TGTGCCTGGAGTGTACCCGGACCTAACTATGGCTACACCTTC. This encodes CAWSVPGPNYGYTF.

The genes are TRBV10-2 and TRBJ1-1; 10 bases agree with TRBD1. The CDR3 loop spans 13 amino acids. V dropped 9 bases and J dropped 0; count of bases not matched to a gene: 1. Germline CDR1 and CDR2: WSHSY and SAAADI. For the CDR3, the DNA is TGCGCCAGTGGACAGGGGGTGAACACTGAAGCTTTCTTT. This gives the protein CASGQGVNTEAFF.